Included here is one TCR beta chain sequence, with context. Its antigen is unidentified. The PCR ran on 60 Vbeta and 13 Jbeta primers. Some clones are missing from TCRdb's copy, which holds only in-frame ones; the method was immunoSEQ multiplex PCR. The sample shows some 120,000 clones, about 74% of them seen only once. CDR3 length: 12 residues. CDR1 is LNHDA and CDR2 is SQIVND in the germline V gene (reference sequence). V trimming: 9 bases; J trimming: 5 bases; junction bases outside the gene matches: 3. The sample belongs to a study of cytomegalovirus exposure and HLA in healthy donors. Study conclusions and caveats: Using the classifier, cytomegalovirus status was reportedly diagnosed with high specificity and sensitivity. A later analysis associated 16,951 TCR beta sequences with HLA alleles at a 0.05 false discovery rate. There were approximately 150 TCR beta chains listed as cytomegalovirus-associated.

This TCR came from a man younger than 45 in good health and CMV-seronegative. The sample consisted of PBMCs. The chain links TRBV19 to TRBJ1-5, with 8 positions matching TRBD1. CDR3 DNA sequence: TGTGCCAGCGACAGGGGTCATCAGCCCCAGCATTTT. Its protein product is CASDRGHQPQHF.